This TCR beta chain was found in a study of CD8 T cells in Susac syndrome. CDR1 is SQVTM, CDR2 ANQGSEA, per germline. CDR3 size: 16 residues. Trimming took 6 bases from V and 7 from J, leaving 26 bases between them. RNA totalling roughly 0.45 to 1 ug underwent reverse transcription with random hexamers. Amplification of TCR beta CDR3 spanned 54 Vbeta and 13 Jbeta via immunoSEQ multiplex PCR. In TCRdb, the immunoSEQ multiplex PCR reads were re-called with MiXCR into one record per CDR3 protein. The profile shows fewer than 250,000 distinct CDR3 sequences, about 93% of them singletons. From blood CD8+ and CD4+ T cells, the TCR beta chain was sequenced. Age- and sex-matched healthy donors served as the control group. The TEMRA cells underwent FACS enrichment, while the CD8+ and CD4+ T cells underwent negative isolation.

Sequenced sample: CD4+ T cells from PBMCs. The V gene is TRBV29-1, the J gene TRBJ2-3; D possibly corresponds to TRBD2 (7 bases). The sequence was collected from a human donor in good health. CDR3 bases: TGCAGCGTGGCCGTCGTTATGGGGGGGCGTTGGAATACGCAGTATTTT. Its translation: CSVAVVMGGRWNTQYF.